This T cell receptor beta chain was obtained from a study of T cell clonotyping in hematopoietic cell transplantation. Trimming took off 5 bases at V and 7 bases at J, with 12 bases between the two ends. The CDR3 has 12 amino acids. The germline gives CDR1 GTSNPN, CDR2 SVGIG (reference sequence). Recipients were bled about 28 days pretransplant and at posttransplant days 30, 100, 180. Comments on this clone: Its target is unknown.

The study's findings and limits: Few recipient clonotypes overlapped donors; over 95% were de novo at given depth. Higher Inverse Simpson Index values in graft donor and pretransplant recipient predicted broader posttransplant TCR diversity. Recipient TCR diversity dropped after transplant; expanded clonotypes rose from day 30 to 180.

Here immunoSEQ multiplex PCR was the method, and the copy in TCRdb shows in-frame clones only, minus some. The table shows about 5,900 clones, with around 86% occurring only once. This clonotype was sampled from a male patient aged 35 to 55 who had an allogeneic stem cell transplant from an unrelated donor, so the T cells may come from the graft donor. Some clones in this sample may be carry-over from other donors' samples. The chain links TRBV30 to TRBJ1-5; a weak D match, TRBD1 (5 bases). Specimen: peripheral blood mononuclear cells, collected 100 days after allogeneic stem cell transplant. The CDR3 here is CAWGQLGQPQHF. CDR3 bases: TGTGCCTGGGGACAATTAGGCCAGCCCCAGCATTTT.